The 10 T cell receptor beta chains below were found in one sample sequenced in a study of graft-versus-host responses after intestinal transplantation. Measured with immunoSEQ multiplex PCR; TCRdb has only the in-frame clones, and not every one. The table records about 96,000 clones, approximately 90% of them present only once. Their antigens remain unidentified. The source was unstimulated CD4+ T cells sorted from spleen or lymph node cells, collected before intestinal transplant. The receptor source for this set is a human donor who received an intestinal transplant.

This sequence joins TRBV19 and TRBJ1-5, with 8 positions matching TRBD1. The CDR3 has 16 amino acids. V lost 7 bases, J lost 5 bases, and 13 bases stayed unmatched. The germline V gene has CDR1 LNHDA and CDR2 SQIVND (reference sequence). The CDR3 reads CASTSIRQGHDQPQHF. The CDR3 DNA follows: TGTGCCAGTACCTCAATCCGACAGGGGCATGATCAGCCCCAGCATTTT.

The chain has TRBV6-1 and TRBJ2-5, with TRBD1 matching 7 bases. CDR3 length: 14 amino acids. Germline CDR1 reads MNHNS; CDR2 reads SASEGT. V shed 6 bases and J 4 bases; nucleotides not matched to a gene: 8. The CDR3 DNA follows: TGTGCCAGCAGCCAACAGGGGTCGCGAGAGACCCAGTACTTC. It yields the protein CASSQQGSRETQYF.

CDR3 nucleotide sequence: TGTGCCTTAGGACAGGGAGGAGAAAAACTGTTTTTT. Translating it yields CALGQGGEKLFF. This rearrangement joins TRBV30 to TRBJ1-4; TRBD1 aligns across 8 bases. The length of the CDR3 is 12 residues. J gave up 8 bases and V 7 bases, and 6 bases lay outside the gene matches. Germline CDR1 is GTSNPN and CDR2 is SVGIG (reference sequence).

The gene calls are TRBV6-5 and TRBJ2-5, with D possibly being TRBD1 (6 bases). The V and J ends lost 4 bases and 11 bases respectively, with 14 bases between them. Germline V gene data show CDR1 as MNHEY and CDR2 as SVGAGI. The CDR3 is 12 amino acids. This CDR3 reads CASSSQGWEQYF. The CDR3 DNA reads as TGTGCCAGCAGTTCACAGGGTTGGGAGCAGTACTTC.

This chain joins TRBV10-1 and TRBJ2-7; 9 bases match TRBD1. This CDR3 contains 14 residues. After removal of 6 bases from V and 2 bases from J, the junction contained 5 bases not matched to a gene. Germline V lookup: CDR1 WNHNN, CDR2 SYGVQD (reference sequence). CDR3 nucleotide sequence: TGCGCCAGCAGCCCCGGGACAGGGACCTACGAGCAGTACTTC. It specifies CASSPGTGTYEQYF.

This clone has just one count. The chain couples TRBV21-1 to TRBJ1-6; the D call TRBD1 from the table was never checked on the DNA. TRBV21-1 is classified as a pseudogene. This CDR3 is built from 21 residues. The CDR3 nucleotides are TGTGCCAGCAGCAACCCAGGAATTTTTATCCCCCGGTCCCGGTTTCATTCACCCCTCCACTTT. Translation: CASSNPGIFIPRSRFHSPLHF.

Here the CDR3 reads CASSQEADRDNQPQHF. In DNA form, the CDR3 reads TGTGCCAGCAGCCAAGAGGCGGACAGGGACAATCAGCCCCAGCATTTT. The chain employs TRBV4-2 and TRBJ1-5, with 8 bases that match TRBD1. This CDR3 is built from 16 residues. Germline CDR1 LGHNA, CDR2 YNFKEQ. The V gene end was trimmed by 0 bases and the J gene end by 3 bases; junction bases not matched to a gene: 4.

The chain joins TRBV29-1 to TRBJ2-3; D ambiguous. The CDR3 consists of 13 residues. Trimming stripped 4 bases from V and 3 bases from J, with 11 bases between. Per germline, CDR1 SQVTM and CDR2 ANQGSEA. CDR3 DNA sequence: TGCAGCGTTGCCACACGTCTGACAGATACGCAGTATTTT. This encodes CSVATRLTDTQYF.

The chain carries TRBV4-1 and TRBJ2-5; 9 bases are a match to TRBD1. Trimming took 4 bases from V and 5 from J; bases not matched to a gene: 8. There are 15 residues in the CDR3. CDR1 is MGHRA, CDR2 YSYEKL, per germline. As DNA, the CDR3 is TGCGCCAGCAGCCCCCTGACAGGGGGTTTGGAGACCCAGTACTTC. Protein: CASSPLTGGLETQYF.

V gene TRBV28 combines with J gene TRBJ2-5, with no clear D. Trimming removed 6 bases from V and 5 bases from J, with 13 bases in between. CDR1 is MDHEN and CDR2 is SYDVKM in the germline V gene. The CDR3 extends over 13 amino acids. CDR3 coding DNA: TGTGCCAGCAGCCCCGTGGGCGTGGAGACCCAGTACTTC. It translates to CASSPVGVETQYF.